Included here is one T cell receptor (beta chain) sequence, with context. Across 24 US areas, participants ranged in age from 18 to 89 years. Repertoires were generated with immunoSEQ multiplex PCR, while TCRdb's copy carries only in-frame clones and drops some. The sample has more than 200,000 clones, around 87% seen once; the top ten hold approximately 1.7%. The sample originates from a study of blood T cell repertoires in COVID-19. The overall study: T cells, B-cell-depleted T cells, or PBMCs provided the cDNA or gDNA that served as material.

V lost 2 bases and J 15 bases, leaving 11 bases between the germline ends. Germline V gene lookup returns CDR1 MNHEY and CDR2 SVGEGT. The CDR3 consists of 11 residues. This receptor was taken from a woman between 50 and 59 years old who had recovered from COVID-19. The chain uses TRBV6-2 or TRBV6-3 and TRBJ2-1; D remains unclear. Sequenced sample: PBMCs or T cells enriched from blood (not recorded which). The DNA for the CDR3 is TGTGCCAGCAGTTACGGGCTCCCTCTGTTCTTC. Amino acids: CASSYGLPLFF.